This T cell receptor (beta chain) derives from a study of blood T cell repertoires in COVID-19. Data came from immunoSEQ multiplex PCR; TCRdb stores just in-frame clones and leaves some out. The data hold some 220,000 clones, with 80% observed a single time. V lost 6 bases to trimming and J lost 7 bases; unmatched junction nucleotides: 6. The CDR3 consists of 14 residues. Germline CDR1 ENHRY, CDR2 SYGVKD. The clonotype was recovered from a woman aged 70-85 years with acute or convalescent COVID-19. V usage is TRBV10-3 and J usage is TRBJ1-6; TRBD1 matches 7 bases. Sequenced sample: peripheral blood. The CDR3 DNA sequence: TGTGCCATCAGGACCGGGACAGAGAATTCACCCCTCCACTTT. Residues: CAIRTGTENSPLHF.